The clone carrying this T cell receptor (beta chain) has a single count. The sample originates from a study of cytomegalovirus exposure and HLA in healthy donors. V lost 5 bases, J lost 0 bases, and 13 bases lay in between. CDR3 length: 15 amino acids. Per the germline V gene, CDR1 is SGHAT and CDR2 is FQNNGV. The PCR employed 60 Vbeta primers together with 13 Jbeta primers. Clones were sequenced by immunoSEQ multiplex PCR, and TCRdb holds only the in-frame ones, with some missing. Among about 140,000 clones listed, around 80% were seen once. The sequenced material came from PBMCs. The sequence came from a female donor in good health and CMV-seronegative. The chain carries TRBV11-2 and TRBJ1-2; D unclear. DNA of the CDR3: TGTGCCAGCAGCCCACATCCGGGGACTAACTATGGCTACACCTTC. It is translated as CASSPHPGTNYGYTF. Full variable domain (missing parts from reference TRBV11-2 and TRBJ1-2): EAGVAQSPRYKIIEKRQSVAFWCNPISGHATLYWYQQILGQGPKLLIQFQNNGVVDDSQLPKDRFSAERLKGVDSTLKIQPAKLEDSAVYLCASSPHPGTNYGYTFGSGTRLTVV.